These T cell receptor beta chains were read from a single sample in a study of cytomegalovirus exposure and HLA in healthy donors. Only in-frame clones appear in the TCRdb table, and some are missing; sequencing was by immunoSEQ multiplex PCR. The sample consists of 250,000 to 300,000 clones, 90% of them appearing once. Sequencing was done on a sample of PBMCs. The receptors come from a woman aged 18-30 years in good health and CMV-seronegative. The CDR3 runs from the conserved cysteine through the conserved F or W. The D gene is left open where the match is weak. For some rows the clone size is stated as once, few or many, or as a class when expanded; others skip it.

-	TRBJ2-2	TRBV5-1	-	TGCGCCAGCAGCCCGGCTCTGGGACACTTGAACACCGGGGAGCTGTTTTTT	CASSPALGHLNTGELFF
-	TRBJ2-4	TRBV27	once	TGTGCCAGCAGTTTCCTCGGTGCAGGTGGAAACATTCAGTACTTC	CASSFLGAGGNIQYF
-	TRBJ1-1	TRBV19	-	TGTGCCAGTACTACAGGGAGGGGCACTGAAGCTTTCTTT	CASTTGRGTEAFF
TRBD1	TRBJ1-3	TRBV5-6	-	TGTGCCAGCAGGAAGACAGGGCCTTACTCTGGAAACACCATATATTTT	CASRKTGPYSGNTIYF
-	TRBJ2-7	TRBV28	-	TGTGCCAGCAGTTTAGACAGTTACGAGCAGTACTTC	CASSLDSYEQYF
-	TRBJ2-2	TRBV7-6	-	TGTGCCAGCAGCTTCCGAGAGGGCACCGGGGAGCTGTTTTTT	CASSFREGTGELFF
-	TRBJ2-3	TRBV6-5	-	TGTGCCAGCAGTTACGGGACACCTAACACAGATACGCAGTATTTT	CASSYGTPNTDTQYF
TRBD1	TRBJ2-2	TRBV7-9	-	TGTGCCAGCAGCTTCAACAGGGGATTGAACACCGGGGAGCTGTTTTTT	CASSFNRGLNTGELFF
TRBD1	TRBJ1-2	TRBV30	few	TGTGCCTGGACCAGACAGGGGGCTTATGGCTACACCTTC	CAWTRQGAYGYTF
-	TRBJ2-7	TRBV9	-	TGTGCCAGCAGCTTGAGCGATGGGGACATAACCTACGAGCAGTACTTC	CASSLSDGDITYEQYF
TRBD2	TRBJ2-1	TRBV4-3	-	TGCGCCAGCAGCCAAGATTTGGGCGGGGGGGCTTTTGAGCAGTTCTTC	CASSQDLGGGAFEQFF
-	TRBJ1-1	TRBV28	-	TGTGCCAGCAGTTCCTCATTGACCGGGACTTTGAACACTGAAGCTTTCTTT	CASSSSLTGTLNTEAFF
TRBD1	TRBJ2-3	TRBV27	-	TGTGCCAGCAGTTCGACAGGGAGATTGGCAGATACGCAGTATTTT	CASSSTGRLADTQYF
-	TRBJ1-5	TRBV28	-	TGTGCCAGCAGTTTTGGCAACAATCAGCCCCAGCATTTT	CASSFGNNQPQHF